The 21 T cell receptor beta chains reported below all come from one sample, sequenced in a study of T cell repertoires in cytomegalovirus infection. TCRdb reprocessed the reads with MiXCR, giving one entry per CDR3 protein. The sample lists about 600,000 distinct CDR3 sequences, approximately 24% occurring once. The sequencing sample was made of CD8+ T cells from PBMCs. The receptors here all came from a human donor in good health (CMV status not recorded). Some clones in this sample may be carry-over from other donors' samples.

The table lists this clonotype with a few counts. This chain uses TRBV25-1 with TRBJ1-5; a weak D match, TRBD1 (5 bases). V was clipped by 8 bases and J by 8 bases, with 22 bases between them. This CDR3 is built from 15 residues. CDR1 and CDR2 (germline): MGHDK, SYGVNS. The CDR3 DNA reads TGTGCCAGCGGGTTCCGCCGGGACGGAAGAGAGCCCCAGCATTTT. Encoded protein: CASGFRRDGREPQHF.

This clonotype was found many times. The chain links TRBV7-8 to TRBJ2-5; 7 nucleotides line up with TRBD1. The CDR3 covers 16 residues. CDR1 and CDR2 (germline): SGHVS, FQNEAQ. V was clipped by 1 base and J by 5 bases; unmatched bases: 10. The CDR3 loop is CASSLDPGQAEETQYF. The DNA of the CDR3 is TGTGCCAGCAGCTTAGACCCCGGACAGGCCGAGGAGACCCAGTACTTC. Supplemented by reference TRBV7-8 and TRBJ2-5, the full variable domain reads GAGVSQSPRYKVAKRGQDVALRCDPISGHVSLFWYQQALGQGPEFLTYFQNEAQLDKSGLPSDRFFAERPEGSVSTLKIQRTQQEDSAVYLCASSLDPGQAEETQYFGPGTRLLVL.

This clonotype was seen at least ten times. CDR3 sequence (DNA): TGTGCCAGCAGTTACGAGGCTGGATCCTACAATGAGCAGTTCTTC. Translating gives CASSYEAGSYNEQFF. The J gene is TRBJ2-1, the V gene TRBV27, with D hard to call. The CDR3 length is 15 residues. The ends were cut back, 4 bases at V and 1 base at J, with 11 bases in the middle. Per germline, CDR1 MNHEY and CDR2 SMNVEV (reference sequence).

In its sample, this clonotype was seen many times. The CDR3 DNA follows: TGTGCCAGCAGCTCCGGGACAGGGAACACAGATACGCAGTATTTT. It encodes CASSSGTGNTDTQYF. This sequence joins TRBV7-4 and TRBJ2-3; the match to TRBD1 covers 9 bases. The CDR3 sequence is 15 residues long. Germline V CDR1 and CDR2: SGHVT, SQSDAQ. With 4 bases clipped from V and 2 bases from J, the junction kept 4 bases outside the gene matches.

This clonotype was counted many times. This chain connects TRBV20-1 to TRBJ2-1, with TRBD1 matching over 8 bases. The V gene end was trimmed by 1 base and the J gene end by 4 bases; junction bases not matched to a gene: 9. CDR3 size: 16 residues. CDR1 is DFQATT, CDR2 SNEGSKA, per germline (reference sequence). CDR3 nucleotide sequence: TGCAGTGCTAGAGCCCCCGGGACAGGAGAATACAATGAGCAGTTCTTC. Its translation is CSARAPGTGEYNEQFF.

The J gene is TRBJ1-5, the V gene TRBV20-1, with TRBD1 as a possible D gene (5 bases). The CDR3 runs 14 residues. Germline V CDR1 and CDR2: DFQATT, SNEGSKA (reference sequence). V was shortened by 5 bases and J by 4 bases, with 15 bases between the two germline ends. The CDR3 DNA reads as TGCAGTGCTCCTAAAGGGGACGGAAATCAGCCCCAGCATTTT. The encoded protein is CSAPKGDGNQPQHF.

This chain connects TRBV9 to TRBJ1-2; the D gene is possibly TRBD1 (6 bases). Germline assignment: CDR1 SGDLS and CDR2 YYNGEE. The CDR3 has 14 amino acids. V lost 0 bases, J lost 6 bases, and 12 bases lay in between. This CDR3 reads CASSVETGRDGYTF. The CDR3 nucleotides read TGTGCCAGCAGCGTAGAGACAGGTCGGGATGGCTACACCTTC.

This clonotype was counted ten times or more. The chain carries TRBV7-2 and TRBJ2-7; no clear D gene. The V and J ends lost 5 bases and 5 bases respectively, with 16 bases between them. The CDR3 has 14 residues. Germline CDR1 SGHTA, CDR2 FQGNSA. CDR3 in DNA: TGTGCCAGCAGCCTCTACCCCGGAGCCAACGAGCAGTACGTC. Residues: CASSLYPGANEQYV.

The sample holds a few counts of this clonotype. The chain employs TRBV28 and TRBJ2-2; D gene ambiguous. The germline gives CDR1 MDHEN, CDR2 SYDVKM. The CDR3 consists of 16 residues. V lost 3 bases, J lost 3 bases, and 14 bases lay in between. CDR3 residues: CASSLPRMGDTGELFF. For the CDR3, the DNA is TGTGCCAGCAGTTTGCCCAGGATGGGTGACACCGGGGAGCTGTTTTTT.

This clonotype was detected only once. V usage is TRBV27 and J usage is TRBJ2-3; 7 bases map to TRBD1. After removal of 11 bases from V and 5 bases from J, the junction contained 10 bases not matched to a gene. This CDR3 is 13 amino acids long. Germline CDR1 reads MNHEY; CDR2 reads SMNVEV (reference sequence). The CDR3 region has the DNA TGTGCCGGCGGAGATAACAGGGGAGATACGCAGTATTTT. Translating it yields CAGGDNRGDTQYF.

This clonotype has only one observation. The chain has TRBV5-5 and TRBJ2-7; TRBD1 aligns across 7 bases. V gave up 0 bases and J gave up 0 bases; unmatched junction bases: 15. The V gene's germline CDR1 is SGHKS and CDR2 YYEKEE (reference sequence). The CDR3 loop spans 19 amino acids. The CDR3 DNA reads as TGTGCCAGCAGCTTGGGGACCTTACCGGGACAGTTTAGCTCCTACGAGCAGTACGTC. This sequence encodes CASSLGTLPGQFSSYEQYV.

This clonotype was detected ten times or more. V gene TRBV28 combines with J gene TRBJ1-5; the D is unclear. The V gene's germline CDR1 is MDHEN and CDR2 SYDVKM. The CDR3 consists of 16 residues. Deletions cut 1 base from V and 0 bases from J, with 10 bases between. The CDR3 nucleotides are TGTGCCAGCAGTTTATATCCAGGTTCTAGCAATCAGCCCCAGCATTTT. Protein: CASSLYPGSSNQPQHF.

This clonotype was picked up a small number of times. The gene calls are TRBV7-8 and TRBJ1-5; tentatively, D is TRBD1 (5 bases). The CDR3 sequence is 15 residues long. Germline-derived CDR1 and CDR2 are SGHVS and FQNEAQ. Trimming removed 2 bases at V and 4 bases at J, with 12 bases between. CDR3 protein: CASSLLMGVNQPQHF. CDR3 in DNA: TGTGCCAGCAGCTTATTAATGGGGGTTAATCAGCCCCAGCATTTT. Supplemented by reference TRBV7-8 and TRBJ1-5, the full variable domain reads GAGVSQSPRYKVAKRGQDVALRCDPISGHVSLFWYQQALGQGPEFLTYFQNEAQLDKSGLPSDRFFAERPEGSVSTLKIQRTQQEDSAVYLCASSLLMGVNQPQHFGDGTRLSIL.

The chain combines TRBV20-1 with TRBJ1-6, with D unresolved. The length of the CDR3 is 15 residues. V lost 6 bases and J 7 bases, leaving 19 bases between the germline ends. Germline values: CDR1 DFQATT, CDR2 SNEGSKA (reference sequence). The DNA for the CDR3 is TGCAGTGCCACCAATACGGGTATTTGGAATTCACCCCTCCACTTT. Protein sequence: CSATNTGIWNSPLHF.

The genes are TRBV9 and TRBJ2-1, with 8 positions matching TRBD2. Unmatched junction bases numbered 9, after V lost 3 bases and J lost 7 bases. The V gene's germline CDR1 is SGDLS and CDR2 YYNGEE. The CDR3 extends over 15 amino acids. Written as DNA, the CDR3 is TGTGCCAGCAGCGCTACCGGGGGGGCGGGGAATGAGCAGTTCTTC. This gives the protein CASSATGGAGNEQFF.

This clonotype was observed many times. The gene calls are TRBV6-1 and TRBJ2-3, with a possible D match to TRBD1 (6 bases). Trimming left V 2 bases short and J 4 bases short, with 10 bases between. The CDR3 consists of 14 residues. Germline CDR1 reads MNHNS; CDR2 reads SASEGT. In nucleotides, the CDR3 is TGTGCCAGCAGTGAATACCAGGGGTCAGATACGCAGTATTTT. Its protein product is CASSEYQGSDTQYF.

This chain uses TRBV7-3 with TRBJ2-1; D uncertain. Per germline, CDR1 SGHTA and CDR2 FQGTGA. Trimming shortened V by 3 bases and J by 7 bases, and 10 bases separated the two germline ends. This CDR3 is built from 13 residues. The CDR3 here is CASSLRGWNEQFF. Here the CDR3 DNA reads TGTGCCAGCAGCTTGAGAGGTTGGAATGAGCAGTTCTTC.

V gene TRBV28 combines with J gene TRBJ2-5; TRBD2 matches 9 bases. Looked up from germline, CDR1 is MDHEN and CDR2 is SYDVKM. This CDR3 is 19 amino acids long. Trimming cost V 7 bases and J 2 bases; bases outside gene matches: 20. The DNA for the CDR3 is TGTGCCAGCACCCCACTTGCTAGCGGGGCCCCAAACCTTCAAGAGACCCAGTACTTC. Protein product: CASTPLASGAPNLQETQYF.

As for this clonotype: A read error may be the cause here, since a much bigger clone is one base away. The genes are TRBV7-8 and TRBJ1-1; tentatively, D is TRBD1 (6 bases). CDR3 length equals 17 residues. V was shortened by 4 bases and J by 3 bases, with 21 bases between the two germline ends. Germline V gene data show CDR1 as SGHVS and CDR2 as FQNEAQ. This CDR3 is CASSSTRGSRGYTEAFF. CDR3 DNA: TGTGCCAGCAGCTCGACCAGGGGCTCCCGAGGGTACACTGAAGCTTTCTTT.

This clonotype was seen ten or more times. The gene calls are TRBV6-2 or TRBV6-3 and TRBJ2-2; D gene unclear. The length of the CDR3 is 17 residues. Germline V lookup: CDR1 MNHEY, CDR2 SVGEGT. The ends were cut back, 8 bases at V and 1 base at J, with 20 bases in the middle. The CDR3 loop is CASLPLGAEENTGELFF. The DNA of the CDR3 is TGTGCCAGCCTTCCGTTAGGAGCTGAAGAGAACACCGGGGAGCTGTTTTTT.

The chain employs TRBV29-1 and TRBJ2-2, with TRBD1 as a possible D gene (5 bases). Trimming took off 3 bases at V and 3 bases at J, with 11 bases between the two ends. The CDR3 covers 14 residues. The germline gives CDR1 SQVTM, CDR2 ANQGSEA. CDR3 in amino acids: CSVDVAGHTGELFF. CDR3 bases: TGCAGCGTTGATGTGGCAGGGCACACCGGGGAGCTGTTTTTT.